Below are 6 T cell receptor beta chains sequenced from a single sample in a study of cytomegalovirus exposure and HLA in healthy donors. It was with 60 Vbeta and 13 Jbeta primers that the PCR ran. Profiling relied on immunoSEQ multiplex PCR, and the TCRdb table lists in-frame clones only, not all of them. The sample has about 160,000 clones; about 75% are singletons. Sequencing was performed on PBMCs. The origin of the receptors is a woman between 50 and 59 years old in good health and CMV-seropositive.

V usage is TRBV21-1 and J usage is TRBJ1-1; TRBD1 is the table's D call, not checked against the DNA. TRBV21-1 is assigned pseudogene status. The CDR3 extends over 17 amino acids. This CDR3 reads CASSKARRRGGNTEAFF. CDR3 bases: TGTGCCAGCAGCAAAGCAAGGAGAAGGGGTGGGAACACTGAAGCTTTCTTT.

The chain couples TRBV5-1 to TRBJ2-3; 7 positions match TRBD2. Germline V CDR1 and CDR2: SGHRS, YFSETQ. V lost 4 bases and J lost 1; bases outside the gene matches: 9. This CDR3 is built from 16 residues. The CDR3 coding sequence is TGCGCCAGCAGCCCCGGGAGGAGGGCGGGCACAGATACGCAGTATTTT. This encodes CASSPGRRAGTDTQYF.

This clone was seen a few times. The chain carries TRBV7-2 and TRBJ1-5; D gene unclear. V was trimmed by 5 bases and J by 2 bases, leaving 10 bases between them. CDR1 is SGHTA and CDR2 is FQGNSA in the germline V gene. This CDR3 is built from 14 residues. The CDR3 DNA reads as TGTGCCAGCAGCAGAAACTTAGGCAATCAGCCCCAGCATTTT. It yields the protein CASSRNLGNQPQHF.

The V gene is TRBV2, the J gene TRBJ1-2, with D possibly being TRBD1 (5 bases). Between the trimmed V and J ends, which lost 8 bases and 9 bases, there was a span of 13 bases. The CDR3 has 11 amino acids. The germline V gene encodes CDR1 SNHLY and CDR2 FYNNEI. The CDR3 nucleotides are TGTGCCAGCTACCTATCAGGGAGCTACACCTTC. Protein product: CASYLSGSYTF. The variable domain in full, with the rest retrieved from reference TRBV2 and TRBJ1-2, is EPEVTQTPSHQVTQMGQEVILRCVPISNHLYFYWYRQILGQKVEFLVSFYNNEISEKSEIFDDQFSVERPDGSNFTLKIRSTKLEDSAMYFCASYLSGSYTFGSGTRLTVV.

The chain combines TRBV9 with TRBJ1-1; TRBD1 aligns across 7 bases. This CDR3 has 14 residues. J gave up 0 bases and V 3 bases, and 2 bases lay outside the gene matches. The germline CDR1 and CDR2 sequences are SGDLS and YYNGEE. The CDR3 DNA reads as TGTGCCAGCAGCGACACAGGGGTGAACACTGAAGCTTTCTTT. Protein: CASSDTGVNTEAFF.

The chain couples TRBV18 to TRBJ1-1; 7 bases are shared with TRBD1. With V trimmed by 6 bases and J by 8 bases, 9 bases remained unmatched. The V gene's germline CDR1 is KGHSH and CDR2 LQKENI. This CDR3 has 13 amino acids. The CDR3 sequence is CASSPDRDREAFF. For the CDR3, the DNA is TGTGCCAGCTCGCCCGACCGGGACAGAGAAGCTTTCTTT. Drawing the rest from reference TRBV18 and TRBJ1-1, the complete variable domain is NAGVMQNPRHLVRRRGQEARLRCSPMKGHSHVYWYRQLPEEGLKFMVYLQKENIIDESGMPKERFSAEFPKEGPSILRIQQVVRGDSAAYFCASSPDRDREAFFGQGTRLTVV.